The entry below gives a single T cell receptor (beta chain) sequence along with its context. Its target is not known. This entry belongs to a study of cytomegalovirus exposure and HLA in healthy donors. Background on the study: Early on, a data release was issued that held roughly 80 million unique TCRs from HLA-typed donors. Overall study results and limits: The majority of CMV-associated TCR beta chains were reported as apparently HLA-restricted in a later analysis. Reportedly, fewer N-insertions than the approximately 610-donor mean appeared in an Asian-associated ancestry cluster in a later analysis.

PCR amplification relied on 60 Vbeta primers (plus 13 Jbeta primers). Measured with immunoSEQ multiplex PCR; TCRdb has only the in-frame clones, and not every one. The repertoire consists of fewer than 150,000 clones, with about 74% occurring once and the leading ten covering about 3.1%. The CDR3 contains 16 residues. Unmatched junction bases numbered 7, after V lost 1 base and J lost 2 bases. In germline, CDR1 is MNHNS, CDR2 SASEGT. Sequencing used PBMCs. This sequence was found in a man aged 40-49 years in good health and CMV-seronegative. This chain joins TRBV6-1 and TRBJ2-7, with 8 bases that match TRBD2. The CDR3 is CASSEGSGGRPYEQYF. As DNA, the CDR3 is TGTGCCAGCAGTGAAGGTTCGGGCGGGAGGCCCTACGAGCAGTACTTC.